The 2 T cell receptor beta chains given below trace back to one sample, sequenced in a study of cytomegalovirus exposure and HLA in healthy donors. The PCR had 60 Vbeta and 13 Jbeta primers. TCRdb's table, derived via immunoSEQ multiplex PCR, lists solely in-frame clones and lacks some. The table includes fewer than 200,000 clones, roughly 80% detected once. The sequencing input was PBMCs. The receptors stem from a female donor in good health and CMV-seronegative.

The CDR3 loop is CASSPSTSGSSYNEQFF. In nucleotides, the CDR3 is TGTGCCAGCAGCCCTTCGACTAGCGGGAGCTCCTACAATGAGCAGTTCTTC. This sequence joins TRBV7-3 and TRBJ2-1; 12 bases are shared with TRBD2. The CDR3 extends over 17 amino acids. After removal of 5 bases from V and 0 bases from J, the junction contained 5 bases not matched to a gene. Germline CDR1 is SGHTA and CDR2 is FQGTGA.

The CDR3 DNA follows: TGTGCCAGCAGTCCCTATGGACAGGGGACAGCTGAAGCTTTCTTT. This sequence encodes CASSPYGQGTAEAFF. The gene calls are TRBV27 and TRBJ1-1, with 9 nucleotides matching TRBD1. There are 15 residues in the CDR3. The germline CDR1 and CDR2 sequences are MNHEY and SMNVEV (reference sequence). V lost 5 bases to trimming and J lost 6 bases; unmatched junction nucleotides: 10.